This TCR beta chain was sequenced for a study of cytomegalovirus exposure and HLA in healthy donors (dated 2017 in TCRdb). About the study as a whole: An earlier analysis of 587 of the donors reported approximately 300 Gb of sequence data and 117 million unique TCR beta sequences obtained from approximately 180 million T cells. An early release that covered several hundred HLA-typed donors contained about 300 gigabases of sequencing data and 80 million or so unique TCR sequences. The genetic ancestry cluster associated with self-reported Caucasian donors included about 84% of the approximately 430 genotyped donors. The study aimed to test whether cataloging public T cell receptors could reveal signatures of past pathogen exposure. The T cell repertoires of some 700 subjects were profiled by immunosequencing and related to cytomegalovirus serostatus. In addition to the first cohort of approximately 650 subjects, a separate validation cohort of 120 different subjects was used. High-throughput TCR immunosequencing, statistical association of individual TCRs with disease status, and machine learning were combined to predict cytomegalovirus infection status. In a later analysis, previously published TCR beta repertoires from more than 500 donors were re-analyzed and high-resolution HLA genotyping was added so that TCR occurrence patterns could be studied. In the later analysis, no new phenotypic data were used to find candidate immune exposures; instead, reliance was placed on TCR beta sequences and their occurrence across donors. An earlier analysis of a few hundred of the donors applied high-throughput TCR beta sequencing to assess whether each TCR beta V gene segment acted as functional or pseudogenic. Donor age, sex, ethnicity and CMV serostatus were compiled alongside the repertoire data. In a later genetic analysis, genome-wide SNP genotypes for about three fifths of the roughly 670 donors were used, and that subset was treated as a discovery cohort. Every repertoire in the discovery cohort had been generated on one and the same sequencing platform. Class I and class II HLA loci were covered by the typing at four-digit resolution. Typing coverage differed by locus: A, B, C, DRB1 and DQB1 were typed in about 620-630 donors, DQA1 in 522, DPA1 in roughly 590, and DPB1 in approximately 450. Roughly five DR-DQ haplotypes were handled as single units for association and clustering because linkage in the cohort was strong. Across some 400 genotyped donors of the cohort, an average of about 240,000 unique TCR beta nucleotide sequences per donor were sequenced, and roughly 18% of those sequences were non-productive.

The cohort comprised several hundred healthy bone marrow donors. All cohort members were sampled while nominally healthy, although unrecorded immune exposures were likely present. The donor was CMV seropositive and belonged to the group of 250 to 350 seropositive cohort members. A peripheral blood sample was provided by each donor, and peripheral blood mononuclear cells were used for TCR beta sequencing. Genomic DNA was extracted from the blood cell samples with the Qiagen DNeasy Blood Extraction Kit. A remark on this clone: Its recognized antigen is unknown. No per-base quality is available; no much larger clone lies one base away.

The method was the immunoSEQ multiplex PCR assay. For the multiplex PCR, a mixture combining 60 forward primers for TCR Vbeta segments and 13 reverse primers for TCR Jbeta segments was used. The CDR3 region of rearranged TCR beta genes was amplified from genomic DNA by a multiplex PCR assay. The Illumina HiSeq System was used to sequence the amplified TCR beta libraries as 87-base-pair reads. The paper's processing steps were these. In a later analysis, tens of millions of unique TCR beta chains were counted across the 650 to 700 repertoires, and roughly 10 million of these chains were shared by at least two donors. A nearest-neighbor algorithm error-corrected the raw reads and collapsed the reads into unique sequences, merging closely related sequences to remove PCR and sequencing errors. CDR3 sequences were aligned to IMGT reference sequences to assign V, D and J gene segments. For a sequence to be retained, a match of at least six nucleotides to both a V gene segment and a J gene segment was required. Rearrangements were classified as productive when the CDR3 lacked stop codons and remained in frame with V and J, and all other rearrangements were classified as non-productive. Following IMGT convention, CDR3 was defined as the stretch from the second conserved V-encoded cysteine to the conserved J-encoded phenylalanine. Sequences without an unambiguous match to a single V gene segment were excluded from the earlier analysis of about 600 of the donors. An earlier analysis of some 610 of the donors called V segments functional above 56.7% productive rearrangements and segregating when the between-donor standard deviation exceeded 5%. A statistical classification framework was built for diagnosing cytomegalovirus status from the catalog of TCR beta chain sequences. In a later analysis, TCR nucleotide sequences were compared against IMGT/GENE-DB human TR gene sequences so that V and J genes could be assigned. Using the TCRdist pipeline, a later analysis assigned CDR3 sequences along with most-parsimonious VDJ recombination scenarios. In a later analysis, each TCR beta chain was defined by its CDR3 amino acid sequence together with its V-gene family, and reads lacking a unique V-gene family were excluded. A later analysis removed 500 to 600 highly shared, low-generation-probability nucleotide sequences to deal with suspected cross-contamination and a sequencing artifact. In a later analysis, a clonal expansion index for each public chain was calculated from normalized within-repertoire ranks of inferred template counts. Generation probabilities in a later analysis came from a VDJ recombination model fitted to out-of-frame rearrangements, and those results were checked against IGoR. In a later analysis, hypergeometric tests were used to score TCR-TCR, TCR-HLA and TCR-CMV co-occurrence, with a repertoire-size bias correction applied to TCR pairs. False discovery rates were estimated in a later analysis by permuting HLA or CMV assignments 20 times. In a later analysis, co-occurring TCRs were grouped using DBSCAN, with TCRdist sequence similarity added in when clustering inside HLA-allele-positive subsets. Repertoires with fewer than 30,000 or more than 120,000 public chains, plus five repertoires with anomalous nucleotide sharing, were excluded from co-occurrence clustering. TCRdb obtained this table from immuneACCESS and retained in-frame rearrangements with V and J assigned. These tables miss some clones; where compared with another copy, unresolved V genes account for less than half of the shortfall, and the remainder is unexplained. V, J and clone size were drawn from that table, and D and trimming were deduced from the DNA. This sample holds 90,000 to 120,000 clones; 60% to 80% were observed only once. The top ten constitute approximately 5% of the sample.

V was cut back by 0 bases and J by 0 bases, leaving a gap of 9 bases between them. The CDR1 and CDR2 encoded by the germline V gene (reference sequence) are MNHEY and SMNVEV. The CDR3 goes from the cysteine to the phenylalanine over 15 residues. Left in the record is the CDR3 DNA by itself, 45 bases read in frame from the first base. Study-wide conclusions, independent of this receptor: Most CMV-associated TCR beta chains appeared to be HLA-restricted in a later analysis, and the HLA associations seemed to be driven largely by CMV exposure. An association between a missense DCLRE1C variant and V-gene and J-gene trimming of TCR beta chains was found in a later genetic analysis and replicated in an independent cohort. The cohort was sequenced for TCR beta chains only, and without alpha or paired-chain data the features that could be detected were limited. Several of the top co-occurrence clusters appeared to be linked to parvovirus B19, influenza, CMV and Epstein-Barr virus, according to a later analysis. A cluster of highly shared sequence variants was judged likely to represent a technical artifact of the sequencing pipeline. A later analysis found that HLA-associated TCR beta chains were more clonally expanded and had lower generation probabilities than equally common non-associated chains. HLA typing was unavailable for some donors at each locus, so association tests used only the typed subset. In an earlier analysis of more than 500 of the donors, most TCR beta V segments appeared in productive rearrangements about 87% or about 30% of the time, broadly matching IMGT annotations. The authors suggested that the approach could potentially be generalized to other disease states and immunological phenotypes. A further reported finding was that TCR beta sequences accurately predicted the HLA-A and HLA-B alleles for most subjects in the first cohort. Because counts were too low, more than 15 rarely observed V segments, including chromosome 9 orphons, were left out of the earlier analysis of a few hundred of the donors. A later analysis associated around 16,000 TCR beta sequences with specific HLA alleles at a false discovery rate of 0.05. A total of fewer than 200 TCR beta chains were listed by the study as associated with cytomegalovirus. Correlated functional status among segregating V segments might reflect linkage disequilibrium, but an unknown experimental factor could not be ruled out. The 87-base-pair reads could not distinguish some IMGT-functional V segments, including TRBV6-2 and TRBV6-3, so those segments were excluded. In a later analysis, TCR association rates were found to vary across HLA loci, with the most associated TCRs seen for DRB1 alleles and the fewest for HLA-C alleles. The only immune exposure information available for the cohort was CMV serostatus. Presence/absence analyses assumed roughly uniform sequencing depth across donors, an assumption that may not hold. In vitro tests confirmed that a few of the cytomegalovirus-associated TCR beta chains recognize cytomegalovirus antigens. Compared with the roughly 600-donor mean, donors in an Asian-associated ancestry cluster had fewer N-insertions in productive TCRs, according to a later genetic analysis. Most TCR sequences were observed very rarely across donors, whereas some public TCRs were present in many individuals. The classifier was reported to diagnose cytomegalovirus status with high specificity and sensitivity in both the original cohort and the validation cohort. When HLA alleles, especially DR and DQ, strongly co-occurred, attributing TCR associations to individual alleles was difficult.

The sequence derives from a man aged 60 to 69 in good health and CMV-seropositive. The rearrangement combines TRBV27 with TRBJ2-7; a weak D assignment points to TRBD2 (6 bases agree). The sequenced sample consisted of PBMCs. Here the CDR3 is given as CASSLSAGGSYEQYF. The sequence in DNA is TGTGCCAGCAGTTTATCAGCCGGGGGCTCCTACGAGCAGTACTTC.